The entry below describes one T cell receptor (beta chain). Its antigen is undetermined. Primers for the PCR totalled 60 Vbeta and 13 Jbeta. Produced via immunoSEQ multiplex PCR; TCRdb's table is partial and in-frame only. The sample holds 95,000 to 130,000 clones, under 90% seen once. These data originate in a study of cytomegalovirus exposure and HLA in healthy donors. Findings and limits, study-wide: Earlier analysis yielded a pattern in which most TCR beta V segments were productive about 90% or about 30% of the time. Analyses of presence and absence presupposed an approximately uniform sequencing depth across donors. 16,951 TCR beta sequences were associated with HLA alleles at 0.05 false discovery rate in a later analysis. Most subjects had HLA-A and HLA-B alleles reportedly predicted accurately by TCR beta sequences.

Sequenced: PBMCs. This receptor was taken from a woman aged 25 to 39 in good health and CMV-seronegative.

CDR3 sequence: CASSLWESEQFF. CDR3 in DNA: TGCGCCAGCAGCTTGTGGGAGTCTGAGCAGTTCTTC. This chain uses TRBV5-1 with TRBJ2-1, with a tentative D call TRBD2 (5 bases). Germline V gene lookup returns CDR1 SGHRS and CDR2 YFSETQ. The ends were cut back, 1 base at V and 9 bases at J, with 8 bases in the middle. The CDR3 length is 12 residues.